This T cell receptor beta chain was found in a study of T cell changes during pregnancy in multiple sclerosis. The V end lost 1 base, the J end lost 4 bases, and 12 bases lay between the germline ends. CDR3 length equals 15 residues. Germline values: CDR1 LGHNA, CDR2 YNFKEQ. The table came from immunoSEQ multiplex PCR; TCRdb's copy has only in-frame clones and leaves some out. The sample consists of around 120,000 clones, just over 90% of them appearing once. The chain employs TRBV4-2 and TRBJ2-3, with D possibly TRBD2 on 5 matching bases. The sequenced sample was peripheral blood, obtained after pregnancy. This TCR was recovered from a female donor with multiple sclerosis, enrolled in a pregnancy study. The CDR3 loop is CASSQVGLAPDTQYF. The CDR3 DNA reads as TGTGCCAGCAGCCAAGTGGGCCTAGCCCCAGATACGCAGTATTTT.